A single sample is the source of the 20 T cell receptor beta chains below, sequenced in a study of blood T cell repertoires in COVID-19. Sequencing was performed with immunoSEQ multiplex PCR; in TCRdb, only in-frame clones are kept and a portion is missing. In the table there are around 8,000 clones, around 88% of which are singletons. The sequencing input was peripheral blood. Receptors were obtained from an older woman with active COVID-19.

This clone was counted a few times. V gene TRBV30 combines with J gene TRBJ1-5, with D hard to call. There are 14 residues in the CDR3. In germline, CDR1 is GTSNPN, CDR2 SVGIG (reference sequence). V lost 0 bases, J lost 8 bases, and 14 bases lay in between. The CDR3 nucleotides are TGTGCCTGGAGTGTAGGAGTGGGCGGGGAGCCCCAGCATTTT. Amino acid sequence: CAWSVGVGGEPQHF. Using reference TRBV30 and TRBJ1-5 for the parts outside the CDR3, the full variable domain is SQTIHQWPATLVQPVGSPLSLECTVEGTSNPNLYWYRQAAGRGLQLLFYSVGIGQISSEVPQNLSASRPQDRQFILSSKKLLLSDSGFYLCAWSVGVGGEPQHFGDGTRLSIL.

The J gene is TRBJ2-1, the V gene TRBV4-3; 8 nucleotides agree with TRBD2. The V segment lost 1 base and the J segment 10 bases; nucleotides outside the gene matches: 3. The V gene's germline CDR1 is LGHNA and CDR2 YSLEER. The CDR3 has 13 amino acids. The CDR3: CASSQARLAEQFF. The CDR3 DNA is TGCGCCAGCAGCCAAGCCCGACTAGCGGAGCAGTTCTTC.

The V and J genes are TRBV5-1 and TRBJ1-1; D might be TRBD1 (5 bases). Germline V gene lookup returns CDR1 SGHRS and CDR2 YFSETQ. This CDR3 spans 15 amino acids. Trimming took off 0 bases at V and 5 bases at J, with 14 bases between the two ends. CDR3 nucleotide sequence: TGCGCCAGCAGCTTGGGCAGGGCGGTAGATACTGAAGCTTTCTTT. Residues: CASSLGRAVDTEAFF.

The rearrangement links TRBV7-9 to TRBJ1-1; D not certain. Germline V gene lookup returns CDR1 SEHNR and CDR2 FQNEAQ (reference sequence). The V end was cut by 5 bases, the J end by 0 bases, with 10 bases between. This CDR3 contains 14 residues. CDR3 in amino acids: CASSPLVVNTEAFF. The CDR3 DNA sequence: TGTGCCAGCAGCCCACTGGTGGTGAACACTGAAGCTTTCTTT.

This clone was recorded only once. The J gene is TRBJ2-1, the V gene TRBV14, with a weak D call TRBD1 (5 bases). Per the germline V gene, CDR1 is SGHDN and CDR2 is FVKESK. The V and J ends lost 2 bases and 8 bases respectively, with 28 bases between them. CDR3 length: 19 amino acids. The CDR3 loop reads CASSQRFPVPGSSYYEQFF. In nucleotides, the CDR3 is TGTGCCAGCAGCCAAAGGTTCCCCGTTCCAGGGTCCAGTTACTATGAGCAGTTCTTC.

The chain uses TRBV11-2 and TRBJ2-3; 9 positions match TRBD2. V lost 5 bases to trimming and J lost 9 bases; unmatched junction nucleotides: 12. This CDR3 spans 15 amino acids. Germline CDR1 reads SGHAT; CDR2 reads FQNNGV. This CDR3 is CASSLGGLAPDTQYF. The CDR3 DNA follows: TGTGCCAGCAGCCTGGGGGGACTAGCCCCTGACACGCAGTATTTT.

This chain uses TRBV30 with TRBJ1-2; a possible D gene is TRBD1 (6 bases). This CDR3 has 14 residues. The V gene lost 4 bases and the J gene lost 2 bases, with 14 bases spanning the gap. Germline V gene lookup returns CDR1 GTSNPN and CDR2 SVGIG (reference sequence). In DNA form, the CDR3 reads TGTGCCTGGACAACAGGGTTGGGGAACTATGGCTACACCTTC. Translating it yields CAWTTGLGNYGYTF.

This sequence joins TRBV28 and TRBJ2-3; D is possibly TRBD1 (6 bases). V was shortened by 6 bases and J by 8 bases, with 18 bases between the two germline ends. CDR1 MDHEN and CDR2 SYDVKM come from the germline V gene. There are 14 residues in the CDR3. The CDR3 here is CASSHRQVRGTQYF. CDR3 sequence (DNA): TGTGCCAGCAGCCACAGACAGGTTCGTGGTACGCAGTATTTT.

The chain couples TRBV28 to TRBJ2-7; D might be TRBD1 (6 bases). The CDR3 runs 14 residues. The germline gives CDR1 MDHEN, CDR2 SYDVKM. The V and J ends lost 3 bases and 2 bases respectively, with 11 bases between them. CDR3 region: CASSFDRRTYEQYF. CDR3 DNA: TGTGCCAGCAGTTTCGACAGGCGAACCTACGAGCAGTACTTC.

This clone appeared a single time. Compared with germline, one end of the junction differs, possibly owing to a read error. This chain links TRBV7-7 with TRBJ1-4; TRBD1 matches at 7 bases. The CDR3 is 15 residues long. Germline lookup yields CDR1 SSHAT and CDR2 FNYEAQ (reference sequence). For the CDR3, the DNA is TGTGCTAGCAGCCGTAGGGGGCAGTGGGGAGAAAAACTGTTTTTT. Translation: CASSRRGQWGEKLFF.

The chain links TRBV12-3 or TRBV12-4 to TRBJ2-1, with TRBD1 as a possible D gene (5 bases). V lost 5 bases to trimming and J lost 8 bases, with 13 bases between them. This CDR3 is 13 amino acids long. CDR3 DNA sequence: TGTGCCAGCAGTCCAGGGCCGACCCATGAGCAGTTCTTC. This gives the protein CASSPGPTHEQFF.

The chain couples TRBV27 to TRBJ1-5; D not certain. CDR1 is MNHEY and CDR2 is SMNVEV in the germline V gene (reference sequence). Trimming took off 4 bases at V and 4 bases at J, with 11 bases between the two ends. The CDR3 contains 14 residues. Here the CDR3 reads CASSSLSRNQPQHF. CDR3 sequence (DNA): TGTGCCAGCAGTTCCCTCTCTAGGAATCAGCCCCAGCATTTT.

J is TRBJ2-1 and V is TRBV20-1, with D maybe TRBD2 (6 bases). CDR3 length: 11 residues. CDR1 is DFQATT, CDR2 SNEGSKA, per germline (reference sequence). V gave up 5 bases and J gave up 7 bases, with 9 bases separating them. The CDR3 DNA follows: TGCAGTGCTGCGGGGTGGAATGAGCAGTTCTTC. This codes for CSAAGWNEQFF.

The V call is TRBV7-9, the J call TRBJ1-1; no reliable D call. The germline V gene has CDR1 SEHNR and CDR2 FQNEAQ (reference sequence). The CDR3 spans 11 residues. V was pared by 3 bases and J by 8 bases, with 7 bases between. The CDR3 DNA sequence: TGTGCCAGCAGCTTCGGAGGGGAAGCTTTCTTT. This translates into CASSFGGEAFF.

The chain links TRBV10-3 to TRBJ1-5; 7 nucleotides align to TRBD1. There are 16 residues in the CDR3. Germline-derived CDR1 and CDR2 are ENHRY and SYGVKD. With V trimmed by 2 bases and J by 2 bases, 6 bases remained unmatched. CDR3 bases: TGTGCCATCAGTGAGCGACAGGGCTTTGGCAATCAGCCCCAGCATTTT. This translates into CAISERQGFGNQPQHF.

This sequence joins TRBV7-3 and TRBJ1-1; 9 positions agree with TRBD1. V shed 5 bases and J 0 bases; nucleotides not matched to a gene: 7. The CDR3 covers 16 residues. The V gene's germline CDR1 is SGHTA and CDR2 FQGTGA. This CDR3 reads CASSLGGTGMNTEAFF. The CDR3 coding sequence is TGTGCCAGCAGCCTCGGGGGGACAGGGATGAACACTGAAGCTTTCTTT.

The rearrangement uses TRBV7-6 and TRBJ2-3, with D perhaps TRBD1 (5 bases). The germline CDR1 and CDR2 sequences are SGHVS and FNYEAQ. The CDR3 contains 16 residues. The V end was cut by 1 base, the J end by 2 bases, with 13 bases between. The CDR3 loop is CASSLGGLRATDTQYF. CDR3 DNA sequence: TGTGCCAGCAGCTTAGGGGGCCTACGGGCCACAGATACGCAGTATTTT.

This clone was seen more than once but under ten times. The rearrangement links TRBV29-1 to TRBJ1-4; D gene uncertain. This CDR3 comprises 14 residues. Germline V CDR1 and CDR2: SQVTM, ANQGSEA. Trimming removed 0 bases from V and 10 bases from J, with 15 bases in between. The CDR3 sequence is CSVEDDQVVGKLFF. DNA for the CDR3: TGCAGCGTTGAAGATGACCAGGTGGTTGGAAAACTGTTTTTT.

The chain employs TRBV11-2 and TRBJ2-7; weak D call: TRBD2 (5 bases). The CDR3 is 14 residues long. V shed 0 bases and J shed 3 bases, with 9 bases lying between them. Germline V gene sequence: CDR1 SGHAT, CDR2 FQNNGV. The CDR3 loop is CASSLDVGVYEQYF. The DNA for the CDR3 is TGTGCCAGCAGCTTAGATGTCGGGGTCTACGAGCAGTACTTC.

This sequence joins TRBV24-1 and TRBJ2-3, with TRBD1 matching 9 bases. Germline V lookup: CDR1 KGHDR, CDR2 SFDVKD. J gave up 2 bases and V 3 bases, and 8 bases lay outside the gene matches. There are 17 residues in the CDR3. As DNA, the CDR3 is TGTGCCACCAGTGATGAAAGGGGACAGGGATCCACAGATACGCAGTATTTT. This sequence encodes CATSDERGQGSTDTQYF.